This entry concerns a single T cell receptor (beta chain). This sample is part of a study of blood T cell repertoires in COVID-19. Study in general: Both acute and convalescent COVID-19 samples were obtained from the United States, Italy and Spain. T cells, B-cell-depleted T cells, or PBMCs supplied cDNA or gDNA.

Germline V lookup: CDR1 LGHDT, CDR2 YNNKEL (reference sequence). This CDR3 contains 13 residues. V was clipped by 2 bases and J by 8 bases, with 10 bases between them. Original data processing: Cell counts per sample came from amplifying reference gene primers. TCRdb's copy holds only in-frame clones and misses some; the assay was immunoSEQ multiplex PCR. V and J calls and clone size are given by that table; D and trimming were obtained from the DNA. The sample consists of about 92,000 clones, around 85% of them appearing once. This sequence joins TRBV3-1 (or the pseudogene TRBV3-2) and TRBJ2-1; no firm D call. The origin of this receptor is a woman in her fifties or sixties with COVID-19, enrolled during active disease. Source material: peripheral blood. CDR3 DNA sequence: TGTGCCAGCAGCCAACCGGAGAGCTATGAGCAGTTCTTC. Its translation: CASSQPESYEQFF.